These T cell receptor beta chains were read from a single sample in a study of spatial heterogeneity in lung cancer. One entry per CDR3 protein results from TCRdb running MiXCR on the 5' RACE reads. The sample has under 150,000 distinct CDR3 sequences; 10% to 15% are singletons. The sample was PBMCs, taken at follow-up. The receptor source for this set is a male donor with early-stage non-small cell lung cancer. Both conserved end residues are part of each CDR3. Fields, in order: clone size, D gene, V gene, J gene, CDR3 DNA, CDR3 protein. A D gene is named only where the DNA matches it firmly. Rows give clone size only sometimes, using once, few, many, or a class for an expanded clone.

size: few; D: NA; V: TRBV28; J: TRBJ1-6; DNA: TGTGCCAGCGAGGCAGCCAGCTCCTATAATTCACCCCTCCACTTT; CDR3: CASEAASSYNSPLHF
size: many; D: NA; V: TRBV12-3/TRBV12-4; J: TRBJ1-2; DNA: TGTGCCAGCAGTGCCAAGACAGCCAACTATGGCTACACCTTC; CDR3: CASSAKTANYGYTF
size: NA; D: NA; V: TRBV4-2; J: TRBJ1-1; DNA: TGTGCCAGCAGCCAAGAATTGATAGGGAACACTGAAGCTTTCTTT; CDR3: CASSQELIGNTEAFF
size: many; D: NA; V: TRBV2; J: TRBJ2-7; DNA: TGTGCCAGCAGACGGGCAGGGGGGACCTACGAGCAGTACTTC; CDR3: CASRRAGGTYEQYF
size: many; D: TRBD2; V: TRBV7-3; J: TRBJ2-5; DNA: TGTGCCAGCAGCTTCGGGACTAGCGGGGTTGAGACCCAGTACTTC; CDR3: CASSFGTSGVETQYF
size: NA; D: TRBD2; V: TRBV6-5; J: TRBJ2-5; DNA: TGTGCCAGCACCCTAGCGGGGGGCAGGGAGACCCAGTACTTC; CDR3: CASTLAGGRETQYF
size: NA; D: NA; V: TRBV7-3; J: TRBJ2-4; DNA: TGTGCCAGCAGCAACGGGCCCGACATTCAGTACTTC; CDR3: CASSNGPDIQYF
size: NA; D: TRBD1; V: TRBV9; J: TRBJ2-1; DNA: TGTGCCAGCAGCCCCCGGACAGGCTCCTACAATGAGCAGTTCTTC; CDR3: CASSPRTGSYNEQFF
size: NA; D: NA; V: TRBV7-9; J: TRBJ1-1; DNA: TGTGCCAGCAGCTACGGTGGAGGCGGTTACACTGAAGCTTTCTTT; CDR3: CASSYGGGGYTEAFF
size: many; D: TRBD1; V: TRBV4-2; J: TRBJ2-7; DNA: TGTGCCAGCAGCCAAGATGGGACAGGGGTAACCTACGAGCAGTACTTC; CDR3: CASSQDGTGVTYEQYF
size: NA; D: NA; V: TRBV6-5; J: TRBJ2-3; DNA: TGTGCCAGCAGCCCTATGGGAGCGGGCCTCCCGGATACGCAGTATTTT; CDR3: CASSPMGAGLPDTQYF
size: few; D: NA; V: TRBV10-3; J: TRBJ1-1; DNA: TGTGCCATCAGTGAGCTTGGGCAGGATGAAGCTTTCTTT; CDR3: CAISELGQDEAFF
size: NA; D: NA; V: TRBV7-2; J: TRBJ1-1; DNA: TGTGCCAGCAGCTTCTCCCCTTTTGGGGACATCCGACCGAACACTGAAGCTTTCTTT; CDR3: CASSFSPFGDIRPNTEAFF
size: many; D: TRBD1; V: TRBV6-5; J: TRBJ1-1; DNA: TGTGCCAGCAGATTCACAGGGGGCGCGGAAGCTTTCTTT; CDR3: CASRFTGGAEAFF
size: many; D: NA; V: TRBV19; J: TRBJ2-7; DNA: TGTGCCAGTAGTATATCGCGTGTTTCCTACGAGCAGTACTTC; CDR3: CASSISRVSYEQYF
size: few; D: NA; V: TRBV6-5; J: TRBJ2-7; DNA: TGTGCCAGCAGTTACTCGGGGATATGGGACTTC; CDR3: CASSYSGIWDF
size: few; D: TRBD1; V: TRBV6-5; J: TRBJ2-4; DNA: TGTGCCAGCAGCATTACAGGGGGCAGCGAAAACATTCAGTACTTC; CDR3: CASSITGGSENIQYF
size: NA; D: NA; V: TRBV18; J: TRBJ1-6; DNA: TGTGCCAGCTCACCATACGGGCACACGAATTCACCCCTCCACTTT; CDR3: CASSPYGHTNSPLHF
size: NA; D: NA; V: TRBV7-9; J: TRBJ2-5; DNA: TGTGCCAGCAGCTTCGCACTAGAGATCCAAGAGACCCAGTACTTC; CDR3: CASSFALEIQETQYF
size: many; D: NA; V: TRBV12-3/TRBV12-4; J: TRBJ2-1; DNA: TGTGCCAGCAGTCTCCTGTATCTCGCCGGTAATGAGCAGTTCTTC; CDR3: CASSLLYLAGNEQFF
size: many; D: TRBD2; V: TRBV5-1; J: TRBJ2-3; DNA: TGCGCCAGCAGTGGCGGGGGTACTGTAGATACGCAGTATTTT; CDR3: CASSGGGTVDTQYF
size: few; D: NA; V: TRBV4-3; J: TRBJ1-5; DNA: TGCGCCAGCAGCCAAGATGGGCAGGATAATCAGCCCCAGCATTTT; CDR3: CASSQDGQDNQPQHF
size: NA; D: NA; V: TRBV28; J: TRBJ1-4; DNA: TGTGCCAGCAGGGATTGGGGGCGCGAAAAACTGTTTTTT; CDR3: CASRDWGREKLFF
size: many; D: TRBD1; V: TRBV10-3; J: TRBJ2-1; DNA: TGTGCCATCAGCAACGGGACAGCCCCAAGTGAGCAGTTCTTC; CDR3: CAISNGTAPSEQFF
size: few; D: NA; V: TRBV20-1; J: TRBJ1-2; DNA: TGCGCCCTCTGGACGGGGGACTATGGCTACACCTTC; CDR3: CALWTGDYGYTF
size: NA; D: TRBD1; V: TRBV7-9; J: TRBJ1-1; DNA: TGTGCCAGCAGCTCGACAGGGGGCAACACTGAAGCTTTCTTT; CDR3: CASSSTGGNTEAFF
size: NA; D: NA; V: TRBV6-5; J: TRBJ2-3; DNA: TGTGCCAGCAGTTACTCGGCCCGGACAGTTTCAAATACGCAGTATTTT; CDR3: CASSYSARTVSNTQYF
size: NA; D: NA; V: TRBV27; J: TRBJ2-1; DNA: TGTGCCAGCAGACCCATGTGGGCGGCTAATGAGCAGTTCTTC; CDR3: CASRPMWAANEQFF
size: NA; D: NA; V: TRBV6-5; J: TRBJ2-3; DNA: TGTGCCAGCAGTTACCGGACTCCTTACACAGATACGCAGTATTTT; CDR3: CASSYRTPYTDTQYF
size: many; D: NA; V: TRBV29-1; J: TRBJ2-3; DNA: TGCAGCGTTGACCCGGGCACAGATACGCAGTATTTT; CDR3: CSVDPGTDTQYF